The 18 T cell receptor beta chains below come from one sample, sequenced in a study of response to subunit inactivated influenza vaccine. Using its own MiXCR run on the RT-PCR reads, TCRdb lists one record per CDR3 protein. The sample has 630,000 or so distinct CDR3 sequences, 15% to 18% seen once. The input for sequencing was PBMCs from blood, taken 11 to 12 days after vaccination. Receptors were obtained from a man aged 50-60 years who received an inactivated influenza vaccine.

There are a few counts of this clonotype. The chain joins TRBV9 to TRBJ2-7, with 14 bases aligning to TRBD2. Germline values: CDR1 SGDLS, CDR2 YYNGEE. After removal of 3 bases from V and 4 bases from J, the junction contained 3 bases not matched to a gene. The CDR3 is made up of 15 amino acids. DNA of the CDR3: TGTGCCAGCAGCGAAGGACTAGCGGGGGGATACGAGCAGTACTTC. This encodes CASSEGLAGGYEQYF. The full variable domain, completed using reference TRBV9 and TRBJ2-7, is DSGVTQTPKHLITATGQRVTLRCSPRSGDLSVYWYQQSLDQGLQFLIQYYNGEERAKGNILERFSAQQFPDLHSELNLSSLELGDSALYFCASSEGLAGGYEQYFGPGTRLTVT.

The chain recombines TRBV11-2 with TRBJ1-5, with 7 bases aligning to TRBD1. Germline CDR1 SGHAT, CDR2 FQNNGV. This CDR3 region has 22 residues. J was trimmed by 9 bases and V by 0 bases; bases with no gene match: 29. CDR3 nucleotide sequence: TGTGCCAGCAGCTTAGATAGATTCGGATACACTGACGACAGGGCAGGACGTTGGCCCCAGCATTTT. It yields the protein CASSLDRFGYTDDRAGRWPQHF. The variable domain in full, completed from reference TRBV11-2 and TRBJ1-5, reads EAGVAQSPRYKIIEKRQSVAFWCNPISGHATLYWYQQILGQGPKLLIQFQNNGVVDDSQLPKDRFSAERLKGVDSTLKIQPAKLEDSAVYLCASSLDRFGYTDDRAGRWPQHFGDGTRLSIL.

CDR3 loop: CASSQDWFGGWRGPPNTGELFF. DNA for the CDR3: TGCGCCAGCAGCCAAGATTGGTTCGGTGGGTGGCGGGGCCCTCCGAACACCGGGGAGCTGTTTTTT. This rearrangement joins TRBV4-1 to TRBJ2-2; a possible D gene is TRBD2 (6 bases). The V end lost 0 bases, the J end lost 0 bases, and 26 bases lay between the germline ends. CDR1 and CDR2 from the germline V gene are MGHRA and YSYEKL. CDR3 length equals 22 residues.

The chain links TRBV12-3 or TRBV12-4 to TRBJ2-3; possible D gene TRBD2, 5 bases. The CDR3 totals 14 residues. Trimming left V 7 bases short and J 0 bases short, with 11 bases between. The CDR3 DNA is TGTGCCAGCAAGCCGGAGGCTAGCACAGATACGCAGTATTTT. This encodes CASKPEASTDTQYF.

CDR3 coding DNA: TGCGCCAGCATGGGGCAGATGAACACTGAAGCTTTCTTT. Its translation: CASMGQMNTEAFF. V and J are TRBV10-2 and TRBJ1-1, with a possible D match to TRBD1 (5 bases). V lost 7 bases and J lost 0, with 9 bases in between. This CDR3 has 13 residues. Germline CDR1 is WSHSY and CDR2 is SAAADI.

In its sample, this clonotype was seen many times. The chain is built from TRBV5-1 and TRBJ2-7; a weak D match, TRBD2 (6 bases). V lost 4 bases, J lost 7 bases, and 9 bases lay in between. The CDR3 runs to 11 residues. Germline CDR1 SGHRS, CDR2 YFSETQ. The CDR3 protein is CASSGDSEQYF. CDR3 coding DNA: TGCGCCAGCAGCGGGGACTCGGAGCAGTACTTC.

The V and J genes are TRBV9 and TRBJ1-1; D ambiguous. With 4 bases removed from V and 0 bases from J, the gap between germline ends came to 13 bases. The CDR3 spans 15 residues. Germline V gene lookup returns CDR1 SGDLS and CDR2 YYNGEE. The CDR3 protein is CASSPPTRLNTEAFF. Written as DNA, the CDR3 is TGTGCCAGCAGCCCCCCCACCAGACTGAACACTGAAGCTTTCTTT.

This rearrangement joins TRBV6-1 to TRBJ1-6; the D gene is possibly TRBD1 (6 bases). Germline V gives CDR1 MNHNS, CDR2 SASEGT. This CDR3 has 19 residues. V lost 5 bases, J lost 0 bases, and 20 bases lay in between. The CDR3, as DNA: TGTGCCAGCAGTCGAGCCGGGACAAGCCTGAGCTCCTATAATTCACCCCTCCACTTT. Protein sequence: CASSRAGTSLSSYNSPLHF.

The chain recombines TRBV7-8 with TRBJ2-3; 13 bases fit TRBD2. CDR1 is SGHVS and CDR2 is FQNEAQ in the germline V gene. This CDR3 comprises 16 residues. Germline trimming cut 1 base from V and 5 bases from J; bases unmatched to any gene: 3. For the CDR3, the DNA is TGTGCCAGCAGCTTAGTCGGACTAGCGGGAGAAGATACGCAGTATTTT. Residues: CASSLVGLAGEDTQYF.

V usage is TRBV6-2 or TRBV6-3 and J usage is TRBJ2-7; TRBD2 might be the D (5 bases). The V end was cut by 3 bases, the J end by 0 bases, with 15 bases between. Germline-derived CDR1 and CDR2 are MNHEY and SVGEGT. The CDR3 has 16 amino acids. CDR3 DNA: TGTGCCAGCAGTTATAAGGAAGGAACTAGCTCCTACGAGCAGTACTTC. Protein product: CASSYKEGTSSYEQYF.

The chain couples TRBV28 to TRBJ2-7; tentatively, D is TRBD1 or TRBD2 (5 bases each). V was cut by 7 bases and J by 5 bases, with 15 bases left in between. Germline V gives CDR1 MDHEN, CDR2 SYDVKM. The CDR3 is 13 amino acids. The CDR3 bases are TGTGCCAGCAAAAGGGACCTACTAGACGAGCAGTACTTC. Translated, it gives CASKRDLLDEQYF.

This clonotype was observed a handful of times. The rearrangement links TRBV28 to TRBJ2-1; D is unresolved. Germline loops: CDR1 MDHEN, CDR2 SYDVKM. The CDR3 covers 13 residues. Trimming took off 1 base at V and 5 bases at J, with 6 bases between the two ends. The CDR3 nucleotides read TGTGCCAGCAGTTTATTTAGTAACAATGAGCAGTTCTTC. Its protein product is CASSLFSNNEQFF.

The chain combines TRBV7-9 with TRBJ2-1; 7 positions agree with TRBD1. J gave up 1 base and V 5 bases, and 8 bases lay outside the gene matches. The CDR3 has 16 amino acids. Germline CDR1 SEHNR, CDR2 FQNEAQ (reference sequence). In DNA form, the CDR3 reads TGTGCCAGCAGCCCGCGACAGGGTGGATCCTACAATGAGCAGTTCTTC. Its translation is CASSPRQGGSYNEQFF. The complete variable domain, with remaining parts taken from reference TRBV7-9 and TRBJ2-1, reads DTGVSQNPRHKITKRGQNVTFRCDPISEHNRLYWYRQTLGQGPEFLTYFQNEAQLEKSRLLSDRFSAERPKGSFSTLEIQRTEQGDSAMYLCASSPRQGGSYNEQFFGPGTRLTVL.

This clonotype was recorded a few times. The rearrangement joins TRBV7-8 to TRBJ1-5, with TRBD1 matching 7 bases. The V gene's germline CDR1 is SGHVS and CDR2 FQNEAQ. The junction had 6 bases not matched to a gene; V was cut back by 7 bases and J by 6 bases. The CDR3 has 13 residues. The CDR3 sequence is CASTRDRAQPQHF. CDR3 in DNA: TGTGCCAGCACGAGGGACAGAGCTCAGCCCCAGCATTTT.

This clonotype was seen at least ten times. The CDR3 nucleotides are TGTGCCAGCAGCCAATTCGCGACAGGGACCTACGAGCAGTACTTC. This translates into CASSQFATGTYEQYF. This chain joins TRBV4-2 and TRBJ2-7; 7 bases are a match to TRBD1. Looked up from germline, CDR1 is LGHNA and CDR2 is YNFKEQ. Trimming took 2 bases from V and 2 from J; bases not matched to a gene: 6. The length of the CDR3 is 15 residues.

This clonotype has a count of ten or more. V is TRBV7-9 and J is TRBJ2-1; the D gene could be TRBD1 or TRBD2 (5 bases each). The CDR3 extends over 14 amino acids. CDR1 is SEHNR, CDR2 FQNEAQ, per germline (reference sequence). V was trimmed by 7 bases and J by 3 bases, leaving 13 bases between them. In DNA form, the CDR3 reads TGTGCCAGCACCCCCCGGGACGACTACAATGAGCAGTTCTTC. Translating gives CASTPRDDYNEQFF.

The chain uses TRBV29-1 and TRBJ1-1; D is ambiguous. The germline gives CDR1 SQVTM, CDR2 ANQGSEA. Deletions cut 0 bases from V and 6 bases from J, with 11 bases between. This CDR3 has 13 amino acids. As DNA, the CDR3 is TGCAGCGTTGAAGAACCCGTCGGCTCTGAAGCTTTCTTT. It codes for CSVEEPVGSEAFF.

This clonotype was counted only a few times. The chain links TRBV10-3 to TRBJ2-1, with a possible D match to TRBD2 (5 bases). Germline CDR1 reads ENHRY; CDR2 reads SYGVKD. The CDR3 length is 15 residues. Trimming shortened V by 2 bases and J by 5 bases, and 13 bases separated the two germline ends. For the CDR3, the DNA is TGTGCCATCAGTGAGACCAGCGGAGGCCACAATGAGCAGTTCTTC. Translating gives CAISETSGGHNEQFF.